This section outlines one T cell receptor beta chain sequence together with its context. The antigen is undetermined. This record comes from a study of cytomegalovirus exposure and HLA in healthy donors. Study results and caveats: The HLA-A and HLA-B alleles of most subjects were reportedly predicted accurately from TCR beta sequences.

V was pared by 4 bases and J by 3 bases, with 10 bases of the junction left unmatched. The CDR3 sequence is 18 residues long. Germline V gene lookup returns CDR1 LGHNA and CDR2 YNFKEQ. 60 Vbeta and 13 Jbeta primers were used in PCR. The data were produced by immunoSEQ multiplex PCR, yet TCRdb's version contains in-frame clones alone and is incomplete. This repertoire shows about 210,000 clones, roughly four fifths found once; its top ten account for 10%. The TCR sequence derives from a woman aged 45-65 years in good health and CMV-seropositive. The specimen sequenced was PBMCs. The rearrangement uses TRBV4-2 and TRBJ2-5; 14 positions agree with TRBD2. CDR3 amino acids: CASSLTPAGLAGEETQYF. CDR3 DNA: TGTGCCAGCAGCCTCACTCCCGCGGGACTAGCGGGGGAAGAGACCCAGTACTTC.